These 20 T cell receptor beta chains came from one sample sequenced in a study of read filtering for tumor transcriptome and immune sequencing. This library used 300 to 450 ng RNA and molecular barcoded adaptors spanning alpha/delta and beta/gamma chains. TCRdb processed the reads anew with MiXCR; each CDR3 protein has one entry. The table shows fewer than 100,000 distinct CDR3 sequences, with 12% occurring only once. Material for sequencing was a population of CD138-negative cells sorted from bone marrow. These receptors came from a donor aged 40 or older with multiple myeloma.

In regard to this clonotype: Being one base from a much bigger clone, this may be a read error. The rearrangement links TRBV12-3 or TRBV12-4 to TRBJ2-1; 7 bases are shared with TRBD2. The CDR3 length is 15 residues. The DNA for the CDR3 is TGTGCCAGCACCCTCGGGCTAGCGGAGGGGAATGAGCAGCTCTTC. Its protein product is CASTLGLAEGNEQLF.

This clonotype was seen repeatedly, ten times or more. This chain uses TRBV5-1 with TRBJ2-5; D is perhaps TRBD1 or TRBD2 (7 bases each). The CDR3 contains 16 residues. Looked up from germline, CDR1 is SGHRS and CDR2 is YFSETQ. Deletions cut 0 bases from V and 5 bases from J, with 17 bases between. Here the CDR3 reads CASSLAHPGGGETQYF. For the CDR3, the DNA is TGCGCCAGCAGCTTGGCTCACCCAGGGGGGGGTGAGACCCAGTACTTC.

This clonotype was seen many times. V usage is TRBV29-1 and J usage is TRBJ1-1; D is uncertain. Trimming took off 6 bases at V and 1 base at J, with 15 bases between the two ends. Germline V gene lookup returns CDR1 SQVTM and CDR2 ANQGSEA. This CDR3 is 14 amino acids long. The CDR3 protein is CSVDGKATNTEAFF. The CDR3 DNA reads as TGCAGCGTGGACGGGAAGGCTACGAACACTGAAGCTTTCTTT.

In its sample, this clonotype is medium-sized. This chain connects TRBV20-1 to TRBJ2-1; 10 bases align to TRBD2. The length of the CDR3 is 15 residues. With 5 bases clipped from V and 3 bases from J, the junction kept 7 bases outside the gene matches. Germline CDR1 DFQATT, CDR2 SNEGSKA (reference sequence). The CDR3 protein is CSARRTSGGYNEQFF. The CDR3, as DNA: TGCAGTGCTCGCAGGACTAGCGGAGGCTACAATGAGCAGTTCTTC.

This clonotype was counted many times. The chain is built from TRBV3-1 and TRBJ2-1, with D unresolved. From germline, CDR1 is LGHDT and CDR2 YNNKEL (reference sequence). V was trimmed by 1 base and J by 4 bases, leaving 8 bases between them. The CDR3 has 14 amino acids. CDR3 sequence: CASSQGVGYNEQFF. The DNA of the CDR3 is TGTGCCAGCAGCCAAGGGGTCGGGTACAATGAGCAGTTCTTC.

This clonotype has a count of ten or more. The chain employs TRBV6-1 and TRBJ1-4; D gene uncertain. V lost 6 bases to trimming and J lost 8 bases, with 13 bases between them. The CDR3 consists of 13 residues. Germline CDR1 MNHNS, CDR2 SASEGT. In DNA, the CDR3 is TGTGCCAGCAGCCTAAAGGATAGGGAAAAACTGTTTTTT. As protein: CASSLKDREKLFF.

The table lists this clonotype with many counts. This chain joins TRBV5-1 and TRBJ2-5, with D perhaps matching TRBD2 (5 bases). CDR1 and CDR2 (germline): SGHRS, YFSETQ. V was shortened by 4 bases and J by 2 bases, with 9 bases between the two germline ends. CDR3 length equals 13 residues. In DNA form, the CDR3 reads TGCGCCAGCAGCCGGGGTTTTCAAGAGACCCAGTACTTC. This gives the protein CASSRGFQETQYF.

CDR3 in amino acids: CASSLATDTYEQYF. In DNA form, the CDR3 reads TGCGCCAGCAGCTTGGCGACGGACACCTACGAGCAGTACTTC. V gene TRBV5-1 combines with J gene TRBJ2-7, with D possibly matching TRBD1 (5 bases). Trimming pared 0 bases from V and 2 bases from J, leaving 9 bases between. CDR1 is SGHRS, CDR2 YFSETQ, per germline. The CDR3 extends over 14 amino acids.

This clonotype was picked up many times. This rearrangement joins TRBV25-1 to TRBJ1-5; D is possibly TRBD1 (6 bases). V lost 1 base and J lost 2, with 12 bases in between. This CDR3 has 16 amino acids. Germline V lookup: CDR1 MGHDK, CDR2 SYGVNS. CDR3 region: CASSESGRGGNQPQHF. Written as DNA, the CDR3 is TGTGCCAGCAGTGAATCTGGCAGGGGTGGCAATCAGCCCCAGCATTTT.

This clonotype has a single count. The rearrangement joins TRBV18 to TRBJ2-1; 8 bases are shared with TRBD1. The CDR3 sequence is 16 residues long. J was trimmed by 9 bases and V by 0 bases; bases with no gene match: 10. Germline assignment: CDR1 KGHSH and CDR2 LQKENI. The CDR3 nucleotides are TGTGCCAGCTCACCACCCGACAGGGGCAAGTCTGGTGAGCAGTTCTTC. This encodes CASSPPDRGKSGEQFF.

In this sample, this clonotype turned up many times. The chain carries TRBV11-1 and TRBJ2-1; D possibly corresponds to TRBD2 (5 bases). Germline V CDR1 and CDR2: SGHAT, FQDESV (reference sequence). The CDR3 loop spans 13 amino acids. Trimming pared 1 base from V and 10 bases from J, leaving 11 bases between. The chain's CDR3 is CASSLGPAVEQFF. The DNA for the CDR3 is TGTGCCAGCAGCTTAGGACCAGCGGTCGAGCAGTTCTTC.

This clonotype was counted ten times or more. V usage is TRBV29-1 and J usage is TRBJ2-2; unclear D gene. V was trimmed by 5 bases and J by 3 bases, leaving 4 bases between them. Germline values: CDR1 SQVTM, CDR2 ANQGSEA. The CDR3 runs 11 residues. CDR3 protein: CSVSDTGELFF. In DNA, the CDR3 is TGCAGCGTTTCGGACACCGGGGAGCTGTTTTTT.

This clonotype was observed at least ten times. The gene calls are TRBV2 and TRBJ2-3; D is unresolved. The CDR3 is 15 residues long. Looked up from germline, CDR1 is SNHLY and CDR2 is FYNNEI. Trimming took 10 bases from V and 1 from J, leaving 18 bases between them. The CDR3 DNA is TGTGCCACATCCCTTGACCCTTGGGGCACAGATACGCAGTATTTT. Residues: CATSLDPWGTDTQYF.

The sample holds many counts of this clonotype. The gene calls are TRBV5-1 and TRBJ2-6; 10 bases agree with TRBD1. The CDR3 loop spans 19 amino acids. Trimming at V came to 5 bases and at J to 4 bases, leaving 15 bases not matched to a gene. Looked up from germline, CDR1 is SGHRS and CDR2 is YFSETQ. CDR3 region: CASSSSGTGVQSGANVLTF. The DNA for the CDR3 is TGCGCCAGCAGTTCTTCTGGGACAGGGGTACAATCCGGGGCCAACGTCCTGACTTTC.

This clonotype was seen many times. The chain employs TRBV20-1 and TRBJ2-7, with D maybe TRBD2 (5 bases). Trimming removed 0 bases at V and 4 bases at J, with 16 bases between. Germline V lookup: CDR1 DFQATT, CDR2 SNEGSKA (reference sequence). The CDR3 extends over 15 amino acids. CDR3 sequence reads: CSARDSPGKGYEQYF. The CDR3 region has the DNA TGCAGTGCTAGAGACTCCCCCGGGAAGGGATACGAGCAGTACTTC.

In this sample, this clonotype turned up many times. CDR3 region: CASSGLAGSYNEQFF. The DNA for the CDR3 is TGCGCCAGCAGCGGACTAGCGGGAAGCTACAATGAGCAGTTCTTC. This chain connects TRBV5-1 to TRBJ2-1; the match to TRBD2 covers 12 bases. V dropped 4 bases and J dropped 3; count of bases not matched to a gene: 2. Germline V gives CDR1 SGHRS, CDR2 YFSETQ. The CDR3 has 15 amino acids. The variable domain in full, with the rest retrieved from reference TRBV5-1 and TRBJ2-1, is KAGVTQTPRYLIKTRGQQVTLSCSPISGHRSVSWYQQTPGQGLQFLFEYFSETQRNKGNFPGRFSGRQFSNSRSEMNVSTLELGDSALYLCASSGLAGSYNEQFFGPGTRLTVL.

This clonotype showed up just a few times. The J gene is TRBJ1-4, the V gene TRBV20-1, with a possible D match to TRBD1 (6 bases). The V end was cut by 4 bases, the J end by 9 bases, with 24 bases between. CDR1 is DFQATT, CDR2 SNEGSKA, per germline (reference sequence). The CDR3 has 16 amino acids. Written as DNA, the CDR3 is TGCAGTGCTACCGGACAGAATACCACCGGACTGAAAAAACTGTTTTTT. Translation: CSATGQNTTGLKKLFF.

This clonotype has only a few counts. The genes are TRBV10-3 and TRBJ2-3, with a possible D match to TRBD2 (8 bases). There are 13 residues in the CDR3. Germline CDR1 is ENHRY and CDR2 is SYGVKD. V lost 7 bases and J 6 bases, leaving 14 bases between the germline ends. The CDR3 coding sequence is TGTGCCATCACCCGGGAGGGGGCCGATACGCAGTATTTT. Translating it yields CAITREGADTQYF.

This chain links TRBV2 with TRBJ1-5; D ambiguous. CDR1 and CDR2 (germline): SNHLY, FYNNEI. V gave up 8 bases and J gave up 3 bases, with 11 bases separating them. This CDR3 is 13 amino acids long. CDR3 protein: CASAEGSNQPQHF. In DNA, the CDR3 is TGTGCCAGCGCAGAGGGCTCCAATCAGCCCCAGCATTTT.

About this clonotype: A single base separates this from a much larger clone, so it may be a read error. The chain links TRBV5-1 to TRBJ2-1; 7 nucleotides agree with TRBD2. The CDR3 runs 14 residues. Trimming cost V 7 bases and J 6 bases; bases outside gene matches: 10. Per the germline V gene, CDR1 is SGHRS and CDR2 is YFSETQ. The CDR3: CASGGGGSCNEQFF. The CDR3 DNA reads TGCGCCAGCGGAGGAGGCGGGAGTTGCAATGAGCAGTTCTTC.